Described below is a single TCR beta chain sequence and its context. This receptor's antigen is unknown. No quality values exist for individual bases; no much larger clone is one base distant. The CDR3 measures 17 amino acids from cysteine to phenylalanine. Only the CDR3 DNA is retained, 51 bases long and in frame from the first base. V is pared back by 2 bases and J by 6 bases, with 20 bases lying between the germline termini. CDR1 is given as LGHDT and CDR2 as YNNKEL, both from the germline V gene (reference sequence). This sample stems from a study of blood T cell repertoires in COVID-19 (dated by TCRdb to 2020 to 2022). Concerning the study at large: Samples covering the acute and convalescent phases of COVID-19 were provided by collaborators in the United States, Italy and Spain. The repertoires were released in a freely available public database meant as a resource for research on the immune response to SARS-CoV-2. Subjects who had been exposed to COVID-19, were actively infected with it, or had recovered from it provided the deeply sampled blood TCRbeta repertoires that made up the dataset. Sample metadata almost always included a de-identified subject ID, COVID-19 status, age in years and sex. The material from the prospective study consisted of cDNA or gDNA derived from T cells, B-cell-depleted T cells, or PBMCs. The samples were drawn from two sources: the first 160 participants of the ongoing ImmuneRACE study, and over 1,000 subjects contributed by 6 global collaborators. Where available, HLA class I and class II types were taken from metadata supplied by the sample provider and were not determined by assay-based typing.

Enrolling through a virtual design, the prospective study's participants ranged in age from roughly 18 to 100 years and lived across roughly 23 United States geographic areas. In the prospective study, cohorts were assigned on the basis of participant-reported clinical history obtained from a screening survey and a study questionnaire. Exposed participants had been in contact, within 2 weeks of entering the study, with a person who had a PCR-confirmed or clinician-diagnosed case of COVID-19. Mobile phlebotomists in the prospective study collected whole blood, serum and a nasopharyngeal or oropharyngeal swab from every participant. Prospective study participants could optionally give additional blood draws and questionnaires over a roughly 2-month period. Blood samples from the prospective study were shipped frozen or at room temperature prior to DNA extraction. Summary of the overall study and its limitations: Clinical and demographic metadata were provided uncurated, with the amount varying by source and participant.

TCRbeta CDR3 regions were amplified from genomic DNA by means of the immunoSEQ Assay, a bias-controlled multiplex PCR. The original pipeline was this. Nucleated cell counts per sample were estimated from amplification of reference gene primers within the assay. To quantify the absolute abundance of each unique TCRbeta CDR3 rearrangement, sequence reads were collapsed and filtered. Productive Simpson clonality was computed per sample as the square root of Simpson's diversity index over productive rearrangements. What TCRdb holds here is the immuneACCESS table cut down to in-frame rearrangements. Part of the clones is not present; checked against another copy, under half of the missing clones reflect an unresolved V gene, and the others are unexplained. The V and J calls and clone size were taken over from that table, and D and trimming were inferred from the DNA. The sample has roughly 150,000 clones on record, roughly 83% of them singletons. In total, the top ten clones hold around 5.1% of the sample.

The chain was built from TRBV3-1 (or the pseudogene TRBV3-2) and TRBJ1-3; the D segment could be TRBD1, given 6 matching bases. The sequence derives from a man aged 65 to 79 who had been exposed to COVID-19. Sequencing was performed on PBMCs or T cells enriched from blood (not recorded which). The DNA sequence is TGTGCCAGCAGCCAATCACGGACAGTACGGTCCGAAAACACCATATATTTT. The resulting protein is CASSQSRTVRSENTIYF.